The 19 T cell receptor beta chains presented below share a single source sample, sequenced in a study of post-analysis software for immune sequencing data. Unique molecular identifiers had been added to the TCR beta cDNA libraries. TCRdb reprocessed the PCR reads with MiXCR, giving one entry per CDR3 protein. The sample has some 890,000 distinct CDR3 sequences, roughly 50% seen once. These receptors are not linked to any known antigen. The study's findings and limits: Roughly five TRBV segments were more frequent in patients than controls; TRBV5-6, TRBV5-1 and TRBV20-1 belonged to this group.

The sequenced material came from blood. The receptors were sampled from a girl between 5 and 17 years old with multiple sclerosis.

As to this clonotype: Lacking the conserved final phenylalanine or tryptophan, this CDR3 likely reflects a read error. This chain uses TRBV10-1 with TRBJ1-1; 7 positions match TRBD1. Germline lookup yields CDR1 WNHNN and CDR2 SYGVQD (reference sequence). The CDR3 runs to 14 residues. V was clipped by 8 bases and J by 1 base; unmatched bases: 7. The CDR3 DNA sequence: TGCGCCAGCCCCTGGGACAGATGGAACACTGAAGCTTTCTGT. Protein sequence: CASPWDRWNTEAFC.

The rearrangement uses TRBV20-1 and TRBJ2-6; D unresolved. Trimming shortened V by 5 bases and J by 0 bases, and 8 bases separated the two germline ends. The CDR3 loop spans 14 amino acids. Germline V gene data show CDR1 as DFQATT and CDR2 as SNEGSKA (reference sequence). This CDR3 is CSALRDSGANVLTF. As DNA, the CDR3 is TGCAGTGCTCTTAGGGACTCTGGGGCCAACGTCCTGACTTTC.

This clonotype came up a few times. The rearrangement joins TRBV18 to TRBJ2-3; perhaps TRBD1 as D (5 bases). Germline V lookup: CDR1 KGHSH, CDR2 LQKENI. This CDR3 comprises 14 residues. V dropped 1 base and J dropped 5 bases, with 10 bases sitting between them. The CDR3 spells CASSPQQAIDTQYF. The DNA for the CDR3 is TGTGCCAGCTCACCACAACAGGCAATAGATACGCAGTATTTT.

This chain connects TRBV29-1 to TRBJ2-1; 11 bases map to TRBD2. This CDR3 region has 14 residues. Germline V gene data show CDR1 as SQVTM and CDR2 as ANQGSEA. With 3 bases clipped from V and 3 bases from J, the junction kept 1 base outside the gene matches. The CDR3 region is CSVEGTSGYNEQFF. For the CDR3, the DNA is TGCAGCGTTGAGGGGACTAGCGGCTACAATGAGCAGTTCTTC.

The rearrangement joins TRBV29-1 to TRBJ2-3, with D unresolved. CDR3 length equals 13 residues. The ends were cut back, 7 bases at V and 0 bases at J, with 11 bases in the middle. From germline, CDR1 is SQVTM and CDR2 ANQGSEA. The CDR3 DNA reads as TGCAGCGCAGAACGCGGTAGCACAGATACGCAGTATTTT. Protein: CSAERGSTDTQYF.

On this clonotype: One end of the junction is discordant with germline, which a read error may explain. The rearrangement uses TRBV4-1 and TRBJ2-7; D ambiguous. CDR3 length equals 13 residues. Germline CDR1 reads MGHRA; CDR2 reads YSYEKL. The CDR3 bases are TGCGCCAGCAGCCAAGATTCCAGATACGAGCAGTGCTTC. This gives the protein CASSQDSRYEQCF.

The chain carries TRBV6-2 or TRBV6-3 and TRBJ2-4; D is perhaps TRBD1 (5 bases). The J call may be faulty, since TRBJ2-7 better matches the DNA end. The germline CDR1 and CDR2 sequences are MNHEY and SVGEGT. The CDR3 contains 14 residues. CDR3 region: CASIERQRSYEQYF. The CDR3 DNA is TGTGCCAGCATCGAAAGACAGAGATCCTACGAGCAGTACTTC.

The chain employs TRBV7-9 and TRBJ2-3, with TRBD2 matching 11 bases. V lost 5 bases and J lost 2; bases outside the gene matches: 3. Germline-derived CDR1 and CDR2 are SEHNR and FQNEAQ (reference sequence). The CDR3 length is 15 residues. The CDR3 DNA reads as TGTGCCAGCAGCCCTAGCGGGGGGCCCACAGATACGCAGTATTTT. Encoded protein: CASSPSGGPTDTQYF.

CDR3 coding DNA: TGTGCCAGCAGCCAGACAGACCTGGGGCAGTACTTC. It codes for CASSQTDLGQYF. The chain links TRBV14 to TRBJ2-5, with D possibly TRBD1 on 5 matching bases. The CDR3 sequence is 12 residues long. The germline V gene encodes CDR1 SGHDN and CDR2 FVKESK. V lost 3 bases to trimming and J lost 11 bases, with 13 bases between them.

The chain links TRBV29-1 to TRBJ1-1, with TRBD1 identical over 8 bases. The germline V gene encodes CDR1 SQVTM and CDR2 ANQGSEA. The length of the CDR3 is 14 residues. After removal of 5 bases from V and 0 bases from J, the junction contained 5 bases not matched to a gene. CDR3 in amino acids: CSVYRGALNTEAFF. The CDR3 nucleotides are TGCAGCGTTTACAGGGGGGCTCTGAACACTGAAGCTTTCTTT.

The V and J genes are TRBV7-2 and TRBJ2-3; D unresolved. V dropped 5 bases and J dropped 4 bases, with 13 bases sitting between them. The length of the CDR3 is 14 residues. Germline CDR1 SGHTA, CDR2 FQGNSA. CDR3 amino acids: CASSLPTGADTQYF. CDR3 DNA: TGTGCCAGCAGCCTCCCGACGGGCGCAGATACGCAGTATTTT.

This clonotype has a handful of counts. The J gene is TRBJ2-5, the V gene TRBV5-5; the match to TRBD1 covers 7 bases. The CDR3 spans 14 residues. CDR1 is SGHKS, CDR2 YYEKEE, per germline (reference sequence). V trimming: 1 base; J trimming: 4 bases; junction bases outside the gene matches: 4. As DNA, the CDR3 is TGTGCCAGCAGCTTGAGGGGACAGTTAGAGACCCAGTACTTC. It yields the protein CASSLRGQLETQYF.

This clonotype was counted between two and nine times. The J gene is TRBJ2-1, the V gene TRBV28; TRBD2 aligns across 16 bases. V shed 5 bases, J shed 4 bases, and the junction held 2 bases outside the gene matches. The CDR3 sequence is 16 residues long. Germline values: CDR1 MDHEN, CDR2 SYDVKM. The chain's CDR3 is CASSTGLAGGYNEQFF. CDR3 nucleotides: TGTGCCAGCAGTACGGGACTAGCGGGAGGGTACAATGAGCAGTTCTTC.

This rearrangement joins TRBV4-1 to TRBJ1-2; D unclear. The V gene lost 4 bases and the J gene lost 5 bases, with 17 bases spanning the gap. The CDR3 is made up of 15 amino acids. Germline assignment: CDR1 MGHRA and CDR2 YSYEKL. The CDR3 DNA follows: TGCGCCAGCAGCCCGAGGGATCCGCCTGAATATGGCTACACCTTC. Its translation: CASSPRDPPEYGYTF.

The V gene is TRBV12-3 or TRBV12-4, the J gene TRBJ2-7, with 10 bases aligning to TRBD2. Trimming cost V 7 bases and J 4 bases; bases outside gene matches: 4. This CDR3 has 13 residues. The CDR3 DNA reads as TGTGCCAGCACTAGCGGGAGATTGTACGAGCAGTACTTC. Amino acids: CASTSGRLYEQYF.

The chain joins TRBV12-5 to TRBJ2-5; D gene uncertain. This CDR3 has 13 amino acids. Trimming shortened V by 2 bases and J by 13 bases, and 17 bases separated the two germline ends. Germline values: CDR1 LGHNT, CDR2 FRNRAP. Here the CDR3 reads CASGLTPLHERYF. The CDR3 DNA reads TGTGCTAGTGGTTTGACGCCCCTCCACGAGCGGTACTTC.

The J gene is TRBJ1-1, the V gene TRBV18, with 9 positions matching TRBD1. The CDR3 consists of 16 residues. The junction had 5 bases not matched to a gene; V was cut back by 2 bases and J by 1 base. Germline CDR1 reads KGHSH; CDR2 reads LQKENI. As DNA, the CDR3 is TGTGCCAGCTCACCAACAGGACAGGGGTCGAACACTGAAGCTTTCTTT. Encoded protein: CASSPTGQGSNTEAFF.

The chain joins TRBV11-2 to TRBJ2-1, with 7 positions matching TRBD1. The ends lost 0 bases at V and 9 bases at J; junction bases unmatched: 5. The CDR3 is made up of 14 amino acids. Per the germline V gene, CDR1 is SGHAT and CDR2 is FQNNGV. The CDR3 DNA is TGTGCCAGCAGCTTAGATCAGGGGGTGCGTGAGCAGTTCTTC. Protein sequence: CASSLDQGVREQFF.

V gene TRBV4-1 combines with J gene TRBJ1-1, with D perhaps matching TRBD1 (5 bases). Trimming shortened V by 0 bases and J by 8 bases, and 10 bases separated the two germline ends. The CDR3 length is 13 residues. Germline V gives CDR1 MGHRA, CDR2 YSYEKL. The CDR3 region is CASSQEAGREAFF. Written as DNA, the CDR3 is TGCGCCAGCAGCCAAGAAGCGGGGCGGGAAGCTTTCTTT.